This TCR beta chain emerged from a study of identical twins. Whole-study results and caveats: Excess twin sharing in beta out-of-frame sequences was weaker.

Points on this clonotype: The antigen is unknown.

Each CDR3 protein is one row after TCRdb ran MiXCR on the 5' RACE reads. The data contain over 500,000 distinct CDR3 sequences, around 20% of them singletons. V was clipped by 6 bases and J by 2 bases, with 15 bases between them. The CDR3 contains 15 residues. These data also formed part of another study, on T cells expressing NK-cell markers. That report notes: Sequenced donors, eight in total, included seven who were HCMV-seropositive and one who was seronegative.

The sequence came from a young woman in good health. The sample comprised CD4+ T cells sorted from blood. The rearrangement uses TRBV12-3 or TRBV12-4 and TRBJ2-3, with unresolved D. CDR3 protein: CASSPSYEYTDTQYF. The CDR3 nucleotides read TGTGCCAGCAGCCCCAGCTACGAATACACAGATACGCAGTATTTT.